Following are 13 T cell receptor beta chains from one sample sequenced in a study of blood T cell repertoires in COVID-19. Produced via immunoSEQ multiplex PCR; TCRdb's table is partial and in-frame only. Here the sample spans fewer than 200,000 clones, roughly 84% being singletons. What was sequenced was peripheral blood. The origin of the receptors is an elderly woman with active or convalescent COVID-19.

The DNA of the CDR3 is TGCGCCAGCAGCTCCAGGCCAAACACCGGGGAGCTGTTTTTT. Its protein is CASSSRPNTGELFF. The genes are TRBV5-1 and TRBJ2-2; D call uncertain. The germline gives CDR1 SGHRS, CDR2 YFSETQ. V lost 3 bases, J lost 2 bases, and 8 bases lay in between. The CDR3 is made up of 14 amino acids.

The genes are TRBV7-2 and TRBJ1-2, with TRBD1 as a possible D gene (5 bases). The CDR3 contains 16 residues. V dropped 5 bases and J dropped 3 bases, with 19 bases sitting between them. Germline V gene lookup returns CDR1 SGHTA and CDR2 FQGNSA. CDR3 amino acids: CASSLGRWGPDYGYTF. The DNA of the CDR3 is TGTGCCAGCAGCCTGGGTCGGTGGGGCCCCGACTATGGCTACACCTTC.

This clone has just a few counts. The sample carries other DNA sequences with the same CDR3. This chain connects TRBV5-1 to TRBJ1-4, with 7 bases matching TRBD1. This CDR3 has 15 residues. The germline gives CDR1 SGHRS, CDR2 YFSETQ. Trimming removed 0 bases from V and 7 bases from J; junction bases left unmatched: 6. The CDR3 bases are TGCGCCAGCAGCTTGGAGGGGGCAACTGGTGAAAAACTGTTTTTT. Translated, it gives CASSLEGATGEKLFF.

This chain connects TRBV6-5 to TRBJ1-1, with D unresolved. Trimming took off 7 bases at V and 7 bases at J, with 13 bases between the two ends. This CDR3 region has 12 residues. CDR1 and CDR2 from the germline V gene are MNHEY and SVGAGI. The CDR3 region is CASNREEGEAFF. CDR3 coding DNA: TGTGCCAGCAATCGGGAGGAGGGTGAAGCTTTCTTT.

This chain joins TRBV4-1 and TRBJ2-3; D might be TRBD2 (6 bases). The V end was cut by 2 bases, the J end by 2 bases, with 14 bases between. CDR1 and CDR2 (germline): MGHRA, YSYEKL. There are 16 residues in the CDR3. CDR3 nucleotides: TGCGCCAGCAGCCAACACGGGGGACTTTCCACAGATACGCAGTATTTT. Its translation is CASSQHGGLSTDTQYF.

CDR3 protein: CASSMLVADTDTQYF. The CDR3 region has the DNA TGTGCCAGTAGTATGTTGGTGGCAGACACAGATACGCAGTATTTT. The gene calls are TRBV19 and TRBJ2-3; no firm D call. There are 15 residues in the CDR3. Germline lookup yields CDR1 LNHDA and CDR2 SQIVND (reference sequence). V was pared by 3 bases and J by 2 bases, with 12 bases between.

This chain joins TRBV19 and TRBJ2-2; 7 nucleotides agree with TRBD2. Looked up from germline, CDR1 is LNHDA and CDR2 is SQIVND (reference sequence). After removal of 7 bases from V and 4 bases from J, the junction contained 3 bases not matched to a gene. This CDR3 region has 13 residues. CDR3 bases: TGTGCCAGTACTAGCGGTCGCACCGGGGAGCTGTTTTTT. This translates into CASTSGRTGELFF.

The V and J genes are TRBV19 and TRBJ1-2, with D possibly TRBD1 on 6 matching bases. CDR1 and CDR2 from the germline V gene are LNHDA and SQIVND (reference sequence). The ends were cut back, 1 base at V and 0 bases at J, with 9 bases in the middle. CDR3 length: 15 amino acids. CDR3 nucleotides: TGTGCCAGTAGTATAGGACAGGTAGCTAACTATGGCTACACCTTC. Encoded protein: CASSIGQVANYGYTF.

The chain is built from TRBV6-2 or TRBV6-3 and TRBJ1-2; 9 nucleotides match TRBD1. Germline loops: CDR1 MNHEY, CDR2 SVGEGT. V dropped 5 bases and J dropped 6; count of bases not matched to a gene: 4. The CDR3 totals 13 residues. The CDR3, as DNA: TGTGCCAGCAGTGAGAGGACAGGGGATGGCTACACCTTC. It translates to CASSERTGDGYTF.

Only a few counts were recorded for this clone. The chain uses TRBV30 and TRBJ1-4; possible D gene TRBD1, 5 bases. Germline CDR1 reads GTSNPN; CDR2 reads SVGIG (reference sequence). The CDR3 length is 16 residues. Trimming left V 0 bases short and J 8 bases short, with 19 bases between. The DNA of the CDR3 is TGTGCCTGGAGTGTGTTTGGGTCACAGGTTCGGGAAAAACTGTTTTTT. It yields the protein CAWSVFGSQVREKLFF.

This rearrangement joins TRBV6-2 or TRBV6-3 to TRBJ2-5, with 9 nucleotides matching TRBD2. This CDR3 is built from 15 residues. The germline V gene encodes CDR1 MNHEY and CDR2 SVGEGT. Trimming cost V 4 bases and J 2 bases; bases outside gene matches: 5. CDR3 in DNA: TGTGCCAGCAGTTGGGGAGCGGGGGGACAAGAGACCCAGTACTTC. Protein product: CASSWGAGGQETQYF.

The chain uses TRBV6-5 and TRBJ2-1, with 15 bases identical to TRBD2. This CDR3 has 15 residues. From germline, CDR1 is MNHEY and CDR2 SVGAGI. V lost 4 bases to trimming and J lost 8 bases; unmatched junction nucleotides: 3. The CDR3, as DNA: TGTGCCAGCAGTTTGGGACTAGCGGGGGGCGATGAGCAGTTCTTC. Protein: CASSLGLAGGDEQFF.

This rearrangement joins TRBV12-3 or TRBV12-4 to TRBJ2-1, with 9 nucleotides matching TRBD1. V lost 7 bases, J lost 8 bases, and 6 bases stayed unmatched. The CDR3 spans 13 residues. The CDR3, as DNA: TGTGCCAGCATCCCGGACAGGGGCCATGAGCAGTTCTTC. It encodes CASIPDRGHEQFF.